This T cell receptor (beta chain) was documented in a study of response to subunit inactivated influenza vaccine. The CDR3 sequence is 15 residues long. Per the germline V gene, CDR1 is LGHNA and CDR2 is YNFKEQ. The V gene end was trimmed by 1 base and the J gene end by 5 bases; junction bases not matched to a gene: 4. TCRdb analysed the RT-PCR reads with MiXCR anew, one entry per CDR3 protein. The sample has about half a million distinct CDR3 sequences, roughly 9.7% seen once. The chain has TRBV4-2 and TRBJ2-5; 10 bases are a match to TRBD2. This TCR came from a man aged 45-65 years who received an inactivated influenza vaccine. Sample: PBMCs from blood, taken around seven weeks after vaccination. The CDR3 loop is CASSQVQREGETQYF. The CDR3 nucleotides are TGTGCCAGCAGCCAAGTCCAGCGGGAGGGTGAGACCCAGTACTTC.